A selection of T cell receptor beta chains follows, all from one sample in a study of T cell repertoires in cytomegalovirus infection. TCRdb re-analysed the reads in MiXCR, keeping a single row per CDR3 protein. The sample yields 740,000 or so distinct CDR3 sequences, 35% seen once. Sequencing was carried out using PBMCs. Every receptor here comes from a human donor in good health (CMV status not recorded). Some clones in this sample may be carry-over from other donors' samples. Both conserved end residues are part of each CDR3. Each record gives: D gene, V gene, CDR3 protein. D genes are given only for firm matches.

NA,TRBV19,CASSILGVLGNEQFF
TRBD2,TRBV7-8,CASRQRGLAGASTSGAYVLTF
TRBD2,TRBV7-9,CASSLDIAGDKETQYF
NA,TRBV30,CAWSVRANTEAFF
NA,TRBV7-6,CASSPLGGTRGEQYF
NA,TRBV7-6,CASRPSPSAYNEQFF
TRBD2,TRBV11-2,CASSLKREGYEQYF
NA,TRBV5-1,CASSLGQRPNTDTQYF
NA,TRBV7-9,CASSPLSSGSRETQYF
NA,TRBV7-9,CASSLDVGQGSPLHF
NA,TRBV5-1,CASSLVPHLLDEQFF
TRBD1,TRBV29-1,CSARTGGVEKLFF
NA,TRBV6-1,CASSKFGDASARNEKLFF
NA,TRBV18,CVSSPGWRGETQYF
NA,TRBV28,CASSPFSTIDTQYF
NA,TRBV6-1,CASSEKYVGAEQFF
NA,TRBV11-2,CASSLDPKNQPQHF
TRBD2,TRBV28,CASSLPSSGGPWLNEQFF
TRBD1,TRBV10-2,CASTPDRVHEQYF
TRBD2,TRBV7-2,CASSLTGTSGFLAKNIQYF
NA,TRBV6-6,CASSRDGSGNTIYF
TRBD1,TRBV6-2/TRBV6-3,CASSYGTGAYEQYF
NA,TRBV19,CASYGPSNTEAVF
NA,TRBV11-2,CASRGGQNEKLFF
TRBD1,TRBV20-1,CSARGQGNYEQYF
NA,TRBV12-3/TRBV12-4,CASTGIAPTDTQYF
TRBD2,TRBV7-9,CASSLAFGLAVVNNEQFF
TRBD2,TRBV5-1,CASSLRLAGGHSYNEQFF
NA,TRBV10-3,CAISAVRDSNNSPLHF
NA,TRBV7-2,CASSSQQGLGEQFF
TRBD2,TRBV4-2,CASSQDGVAGDNEQFF
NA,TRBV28,CASSFDSLNYGYTF
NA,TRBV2,CASSETPGATGELFF